The T cell receptor (beta chain) under discussion was sequenced for a study of long-term antiretroviral therapy in people with HIV. Study results and caveats: Pre-ART clonal expansion yielded clones that dominated the repertoire at all time points. Once patients were on ART, diversity went higher but still fell short of transplant donor controls.

About this clone itself: The antigen is not known.

Trimming pared 6 bases from V and 5 bases from J, leaving 17 bases between. This CDR3 region has 14 residues. From germline, CDR1 is SGDLS and CDR2 YYNGEE. The run of the v3.0 immunoSEQ assay was at survey level. Profiled with immunoSEQ multiplex PCR; TCRdb holds only in-frame clones, not every one. The sample contains around 30,000 clones, roughly 93% of which appear only once. PBMC samples from each donor numbered at least one pre-ART and at least two post-ART. Samples held 1-10 million cryopreserved PBMC, and DNA extraction followed. Sequences were derived from unsorted PBMCs, sampled 6.2 years after starting antiretroviral therapy. This TCR was recovered from a man aged 40-49 years with HIV. The chain recombines TRBV9 with TRBJ2-5; possibly TRBD1 for D (6 bases). The CDR3 coding sequence is TGTGCCAGCACCAGGGGCGATATCTTCGAGACCCAGTACTTC. Residues: CASTRGDIFETQYF.